This TCR beta chain was retrieved from a study of T cell responses to AZD1222 COVID-19 vaccine. Study-wide results and caveats: Targeting of unmutated variant regions was reportedly seen in nearly half of spike-specific TCRs. There were mostly white British donors and more females than males, and clonal diversity was possibly underestimated. Across the whole spike, CD4 TCRs peaked at regions 160-218 and 743-854.

The data were produced by immunoSEQ multiplex PCR, yet TCRdb's version contains in-frame clones alone and is incomplete. Among some 190,000 clones listed, around nine tenths were seen once. Concerning this clone itself: Its antigen is unknown.

Germline-derived CDR1 and CDR2 are MDHEN and SYDVKM. After removal of 5 bases from V and 5 bases from J, the junction contained 15 bases not matched to a gene. This CDR3 is 16 amino acids long. The source of this sequence is an adult who received the AZD1222 COVID-19 vaccine. This rearrangement joins TRBV28 to TRBJ2-7; 7 positions match TRBD2. The input for sequencing was peripheral blood, taken 28 days after the second AZD1222 dose. CDR3 coding DNA: TGTGCCAGCAGTACCCGCAGACTAGCTAACTCTAACGAGCAGTACTTC. Amino acid sequence: CASSTRRLANSNEQYF.